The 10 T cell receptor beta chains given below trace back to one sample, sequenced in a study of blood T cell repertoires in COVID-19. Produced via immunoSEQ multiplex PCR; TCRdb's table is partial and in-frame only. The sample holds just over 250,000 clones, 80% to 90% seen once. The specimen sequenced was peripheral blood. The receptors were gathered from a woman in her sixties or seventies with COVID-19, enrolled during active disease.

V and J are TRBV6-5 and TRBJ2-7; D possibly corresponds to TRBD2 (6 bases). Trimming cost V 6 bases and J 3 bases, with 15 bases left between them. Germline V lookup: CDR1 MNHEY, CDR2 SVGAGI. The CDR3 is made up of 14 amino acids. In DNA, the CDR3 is TGTGCCAGCAGAGTTAGGGACTCCTTCTACGAGCAGTACTTC. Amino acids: CASRVRDSFYEQYF.

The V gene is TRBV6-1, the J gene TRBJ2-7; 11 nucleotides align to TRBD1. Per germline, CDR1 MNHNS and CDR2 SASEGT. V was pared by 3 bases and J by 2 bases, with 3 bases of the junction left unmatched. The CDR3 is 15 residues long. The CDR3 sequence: CASSDGTGGTYEQYF. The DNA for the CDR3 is TGTGCCAGCAGTGACGGGACAGGGGGAACCTACGAGCAGTACTTC.

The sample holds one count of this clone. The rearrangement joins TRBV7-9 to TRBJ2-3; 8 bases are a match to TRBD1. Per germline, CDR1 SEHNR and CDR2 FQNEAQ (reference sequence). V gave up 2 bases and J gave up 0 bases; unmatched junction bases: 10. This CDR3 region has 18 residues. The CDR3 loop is CASSLLRGQVLSTDTQYF. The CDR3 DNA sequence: TGTGCCAGCAGCTTACTCAGGGGACAGGTCCTTAGCACAGATACGCAGTATTTT.

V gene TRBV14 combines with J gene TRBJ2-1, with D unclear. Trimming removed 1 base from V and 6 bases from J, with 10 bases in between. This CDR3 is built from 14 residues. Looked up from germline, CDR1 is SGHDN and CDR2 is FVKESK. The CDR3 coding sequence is TGTGCCAGCAGCCAAGGTTCTCTAGTCAATGAGCAGTTCTTC. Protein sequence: CASSQGSLVNEQFF. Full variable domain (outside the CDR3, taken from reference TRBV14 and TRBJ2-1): EAGVTQFPSHSVIEKGQTVTLRCDPISGHDNLYWYRRVMGKEIKFLLHFVKESKQDESGMPNNRFLAERTGGTYSTLKVQPAELEDSGVYFCASSQGSLVNEQFFGPGTRLTVL.

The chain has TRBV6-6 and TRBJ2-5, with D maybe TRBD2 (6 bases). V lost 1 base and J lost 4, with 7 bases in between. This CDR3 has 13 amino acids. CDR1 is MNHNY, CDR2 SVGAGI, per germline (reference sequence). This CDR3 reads CASSYFGRETQYF. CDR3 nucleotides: TGTGCCAGCAGTTACTTCGGGAGAGAGACCCAGTACTTC.

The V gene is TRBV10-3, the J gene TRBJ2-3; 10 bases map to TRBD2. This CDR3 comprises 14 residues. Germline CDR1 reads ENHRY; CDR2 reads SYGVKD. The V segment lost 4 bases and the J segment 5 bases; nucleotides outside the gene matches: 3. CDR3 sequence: CAISASGSIDTQYF. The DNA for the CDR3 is TGTGCCATCAGTGCTAGCGGGAGTATAGATACGCAGTATTTT.

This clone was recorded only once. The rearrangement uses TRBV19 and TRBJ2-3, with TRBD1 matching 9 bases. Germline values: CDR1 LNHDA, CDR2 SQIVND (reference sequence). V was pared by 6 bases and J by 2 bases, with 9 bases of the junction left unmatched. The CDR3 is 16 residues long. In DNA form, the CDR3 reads TGTGCCAGTAGGGTAACAGGGGGCCCCTTCACAGATACGCAGTATTTT. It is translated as CASRVTGGPFTDTQYF.

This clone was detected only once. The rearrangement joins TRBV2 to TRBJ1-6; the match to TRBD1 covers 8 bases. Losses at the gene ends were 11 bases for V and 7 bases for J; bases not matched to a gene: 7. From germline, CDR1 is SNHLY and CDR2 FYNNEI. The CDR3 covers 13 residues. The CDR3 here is CAGRTGRNSPLHF. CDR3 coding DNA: TGTGCCGGGAGGACAGGGCGGAATTCACCCCTCCACTTT.

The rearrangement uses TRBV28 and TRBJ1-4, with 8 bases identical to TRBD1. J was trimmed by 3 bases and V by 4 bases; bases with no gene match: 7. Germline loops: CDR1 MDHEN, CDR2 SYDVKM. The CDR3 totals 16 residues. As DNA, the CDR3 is TGTGCCAGCAGTTCCGACAGGGGATGGGCTAATGAAAAACTGTTTTTT. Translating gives CASSSDRGWANEKLFF.

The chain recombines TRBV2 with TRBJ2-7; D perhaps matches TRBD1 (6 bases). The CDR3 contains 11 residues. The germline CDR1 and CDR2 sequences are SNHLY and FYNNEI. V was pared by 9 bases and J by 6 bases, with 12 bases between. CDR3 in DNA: TGTGCCAGGGGCCAGGGGTCCGAGCAGTACTTC. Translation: CARGQGSEQYF.